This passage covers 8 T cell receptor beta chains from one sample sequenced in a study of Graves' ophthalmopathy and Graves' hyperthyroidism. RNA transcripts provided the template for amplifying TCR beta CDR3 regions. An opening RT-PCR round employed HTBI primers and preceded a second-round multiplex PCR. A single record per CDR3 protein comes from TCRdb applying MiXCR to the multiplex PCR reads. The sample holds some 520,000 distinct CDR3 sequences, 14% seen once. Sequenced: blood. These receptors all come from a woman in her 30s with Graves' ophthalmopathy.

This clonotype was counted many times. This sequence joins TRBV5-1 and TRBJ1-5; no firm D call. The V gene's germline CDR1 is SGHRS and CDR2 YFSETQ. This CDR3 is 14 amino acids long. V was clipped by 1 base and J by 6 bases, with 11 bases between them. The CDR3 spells CASSLSAGSQPQHF. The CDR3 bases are TGCGCCAGCAGCTTGTCTGCGGGTAGTCAGCCCCAGCATTTT. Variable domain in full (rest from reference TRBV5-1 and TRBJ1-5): KAGVTQTPRYLIKTRGQQVTLSCSPISGHRSVSWYQQTPGQGLQFLFEYFSETQRNKGNFPGRFSGRQFSNSRSEMNVSTLELGDSALYLCASSLSAGSQPQHFGDGTRLSIL.

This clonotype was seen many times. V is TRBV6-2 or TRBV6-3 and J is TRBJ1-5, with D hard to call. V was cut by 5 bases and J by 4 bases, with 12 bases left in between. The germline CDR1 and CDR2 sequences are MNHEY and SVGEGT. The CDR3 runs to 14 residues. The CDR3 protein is CASSPLPDNQPQHF. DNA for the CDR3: TGTGCCAGCAGTCCTTTGCCCGATAATCAGCCCCAGCATTTT.

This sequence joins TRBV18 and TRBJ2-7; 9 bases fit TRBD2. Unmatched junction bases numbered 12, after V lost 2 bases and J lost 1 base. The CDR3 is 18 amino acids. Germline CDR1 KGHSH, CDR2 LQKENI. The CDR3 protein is CASSPVPGSGSSSYEQYF. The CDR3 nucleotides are TGTGCCAGCTCACCAGTCCCGGGTAGCGGGAGCAGTTCCTACGAGCAGTACTTC.

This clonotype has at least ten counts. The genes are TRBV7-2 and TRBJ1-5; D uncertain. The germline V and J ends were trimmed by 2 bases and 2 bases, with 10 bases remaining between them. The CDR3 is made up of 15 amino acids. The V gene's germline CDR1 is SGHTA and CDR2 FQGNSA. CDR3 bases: TGTGCCAGCAGCTTATTCAGTATCGGCAATCAGCCCCAGCATTTT. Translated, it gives CASSLFSIGNQPQHF.

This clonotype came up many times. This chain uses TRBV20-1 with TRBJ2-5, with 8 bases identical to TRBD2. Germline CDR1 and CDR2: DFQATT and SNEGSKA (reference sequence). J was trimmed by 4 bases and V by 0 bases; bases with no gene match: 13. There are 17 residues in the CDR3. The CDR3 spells CSARDPGGAGVVETQYF. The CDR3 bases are TGCAGTGCTAGAGATCCCGGGGGAGCGGGAGTAGTAGAGACCCAGTACTTC.

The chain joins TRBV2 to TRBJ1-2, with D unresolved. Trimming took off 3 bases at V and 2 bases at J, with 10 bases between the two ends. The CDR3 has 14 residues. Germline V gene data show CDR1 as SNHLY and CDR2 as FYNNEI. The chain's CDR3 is CASSDTAPNYGYTF. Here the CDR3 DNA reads TGTGCCAGCAGTGATACAGCCCCCAACTATGGCTACACCTTC.

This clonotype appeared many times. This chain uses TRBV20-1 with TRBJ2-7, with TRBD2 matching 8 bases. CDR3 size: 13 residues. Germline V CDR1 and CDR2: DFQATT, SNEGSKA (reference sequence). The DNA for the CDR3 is TGCAGCGTAACTAGCGGCACTACCTACGAGCAGTACTTC. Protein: CSVTSGTTYEQYF.

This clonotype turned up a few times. CDR3 sequence: CSANQGRETQYF. The CDR3 DNA sequence: TGCAGTGCAAATCAGGGGCGAGAGACCCAGTACTTC. J is TRBJ2-5 and V is TRBV20-1; perhaps TRBD1 as D (6 bases). Trimming shortened V by 6 bases and J by 4 bases, and 12 bases separated the two germline ends. CDR1 is DFQATT, CDR2 SNEGSKA, per germline (reference sequence). This CDR3 is 12 amino acids long.